This passage covers 32 T cell receptor beta chains from one sample sequenced in a study of T cells in tumors after PD-1 blockade. Sequencing was performed with immunoSEQ multiplex PCR; in TCRdb, only in-frame clones are kept and a portion is missing. The table lists roughly 14,000 clones, approximately 80% of them singletons. The sequenced sample was PBMCs, obtained after anti-PD-1 treatment. The receptors stem from a human donor with basal cell carcinoma.

This chain joins TRBV18 and TRBJ2-2, with 7 bases identical to TRBD1. Germline trimming cut 6 bases from V and 8 bases from J; bases unmatched to any gene: 9. CDR1 and CDR2 from the germline V gene are KGHSH and LQKENI. The CDR3 covers 14 residues. CDR3 in amino acids: CASSQNRDRGELFF. The DNA for the CDR3 is TGTGCCAGCTCCCAAAACCGGGACAGAGGGGAGCTGTTTTTT.

The chain is built from TRBV2 and TRBJ1-1; D may be TRBD1 (5 bases). Per germline, CDR1 SNHLY and CDR2 FYNNEI. Deletions cut 3 bases from V and 3 bases from J, with 8 bases between. This CDR3 has 13 residues. The CDR3 loop reads CASSETVYTEAFF. In nucleotides, the CDR3 is TGTGCCAGCAGTGAGACAGTTTACACTGAAGCTTTCTTT.

This clone was detected a few times. The sample carries other DNA sequences with the same CDR3. The chain carries TRBV2 and TRBJ2-1, with D possibly matching TRBD2 (7 bases). The V end lost 5 bases, the J end lost 0 bases, and 23 bases lay between the germline ends. This CDR3 region has 19 residues. The germline V gene encodes CDR1 SNHLY and CDR2 FYNNEI. The CDR3 region is CASSYGGAGAGSSYNEQFF. The CDR3 DNA is TGTGCCAGCAGTTATGGGGGGGCGGGGGCGGGGAGCTCCTACAATGAGCAGTTCTTC.

The chain has TRBV7-9 and TRBJ1-3; TRBD1 is a possible D gene (5 bases). Germline V gene lookup returns CDR1 SEHNR and CDR2 FQNEAQ (reference sequence). Trimming removed 6 bases from V and 3 bases from J, with 21 bases in between. The CDR3 runs to 17 residues. The chain's CDR3 is CASRTLKQPGGGNTIYF. The CDR3 DNA follows: TGTGCCAGCAGAACCTTGAAACAGCCCGGGGGTGGAAACACCATATATTTT.

The chain links TRBV5-4 to TRBJ2-1, with 7 bases lining up with TRBD2. The length of the CDR3 is 16 residues. Germline CDR1 SGHNT, CDR2 YYREEE (reference sequence). The junction had 5 bases not matched to a gene; V was cut back by 1 base and J by 1 base. CDR3 sequence reads: CASSLPTSDSYNEQFF. DNA for the CDR3: TGTGCCAGCAGCTTGCCAACTAGCGATTCCTACAATGAGCAGTTCTTC.

This clone is medium-sized. Mismatch with germline at one junction end may stem from a read error. Distinct nucleotide sequences in the sample also encode this CDR3. The V gene is TRBV2, the J gene TRBJ2-1; 7 nucleotides match TRBD2. The CDR3 sequence is 19 residues long. The germline gives CDR1 SNHLY, CDR2 FYNNEI. The CDR3 sequence: CASCDGWAGVGSSYNEQFF. In DNA form, the CDR3 reads TGTGCCAGCTGTGATGGGTGGGCGGGGGTGGGGAGCTCCTACAATGAGCAGTTCTTC.

The chain uses TRBV18 and TRBJ1-1; D may be TRBD1 (6 bases). Deletions cut 0 bases from V and 0 bases from J, with 8 bases between. Germline V gene lookup returns CDR1 KGHSH and CDR2 LQKENI. The CDR3 runs 15 residues. For the CDR3, the DNA is TGTGCCAGCTCACCACCGCAGGGGCTGAACACTGAAGCTTTCTTT. Translation gives CASSPPQGLNTEAFF.

The chain joins TRBV5-1 to TRBJ2-5; maybe TRBD1 (5 bases). This CDR3 is 15 amino acids long. Germline CDR1 SGHRS, CDR2 YFSETQ. The ends were cut back, 0 bases at V and 2 bases at J, with 11 bases in the middle. The CDR3 DNA follows: TGCGCCAGCAGCTTGGACAGGTACACACAAGAGACCCAGTACTTC. It yields the protein CASSLDRYTQETQYF.

This clone was seen once. The chain employs TRBV18 and TRBJ1-5; D may be TRBD1 (5 bases). CDR3 length: 15 amino acids. The V gene's germline CDR1 is KGHSH and CDR2 LQKENI. The V and J ends lost 6 bases and 3 bases respectively, with 15 bases between them. The CDR3, as DNA: TGTGCCAGCTCGCCTACACAGGTACACAATCAGCCCCAGCATTTT. It encodes CASSPTQVHNQPQHF.

The DNA for the CDR3 is TGTGCCATCAGCGGGGGACAGGGCGGGTCACCCCTCCACTTT. Translation: CAISGGQGGSPLHF. The genes are TRBV10-3 and TRBJ1-6, with 9 bases aligning to TRBD1. CDR3 length: 14 amino acids. The germline gives CDR1 ENHRY, CDR2 SYGVKD. The V segment lost 6 bases and the J segment 10 bases; nucleotides outside the gene matches: 7.

This clone was observed a few times. The gene calls are TRBV6-5 and TRBJ1-1; a weak D match, TRBD1 (6 bases). CDR1 and CDR2 from the germline V gene are MNHEY and SVGAGI. This CDR3 comprises 14 residues. V lost 8 bases, J lost 0 bases, and 13 bases lay in between. CDR3 nucleotides: TGTGCCAGCTCTAGGGGACAATTGAACACTGAAGCTTTCTTT. Protein sequence: CASSRGQLNTEAFF.

The genes are TRBV28 and TRBJ1-6, with a tentative D call TRBD1 (5 bases). V shed 7 bases and J shed 7 bases, with 11 bases lying between them. The CDR3 consists of 13 residues. CDR1 and CDR2 (germline): MDHEN, SYDVKM. The DNA of the CDR3 is TGTGCCAGCACCTTACGGGACAATTCACCCCTCCACTTT. Translation: CASTLRDNSPLHF.

This clone occurred a few times. J is TRBJ2-2 and V is TRBV27; D is possibly TRBD1 (6 bases). The CDR3 runs 14 residues. Germline CDR1 is MNHEY and CDR2 is SMNVEV (reference sequence). Trimming left V 3 bases short and J 5 bases short, with 10 bases between. DNA of the CDR3: TGTGCCAGCAGTTTGGGGGCCTCTACCGGGGAGCTGTTTTTT. Translation: CASSLGASTGELFF.

The chain links TRBV3-1 (or the pseudogene TRBV3-2) to TRBJ1-4; perhaps TRBD1 as D (5 bases). The V end lost 1 base, the J end lost 14 bases, and 14 bases lay between the germline ends. Germline V CDR1 and CDR2: LGHDT, YNNKEL (reference sequence). The CDR3 loop spans 13 amino acids. The CDR3 sequence: CASSQARDSKLFF. In DNA form, the CDR3 reads TGTGCCAGCAGCCAAGCCCGGGACTCAAAGCTGTTTTTT.

This clone was seen only a few times. The rearrangement uses TRBV28 and TRBJ2-1; D may be TRBD2 (6 bases). Germline V gene sequence: CDR1 MDHEN, CDR2 SYDVKM. This CDR3 spans 13 amino acids. The CDR3 region is CAARRAFYNEQFF. The CDR3 nucleotides are TGTGCAGCACGGAGGGCTTTCTACAATGAGCAGTTCTTC.

The rearrangement joins TRBV5-1 to TRBJ2-2; no clear D. V was pared by 0 bases and J by 0 bases, with 9 bases between. CDR1 and CDR2 (germline): SGHRS, YFSETQ. The CDR3 extends over 16 amino acids. CDR3 in amino acids: CASSLGTAANTGELFF. In DNA, the CDR3 is TGCGCCAGCAGCTTGGGGACGGCCGCGAACACCGGGGAGCTGTTTTTT.

The chain joins TRBV9 to TRBJ2-2; D may be TRBD1 or TRBD2 (5 bases each). The ends were cut back, 0 bases at V and 7 bases at J, with 13 bases in the middle. Looked up from germline, CDR1 is SGDLS and CDR2 is YYNGEE. The length of the CDR3 is 15 residues. The CDR3, as DNA: TGTGCCAGCAGCGTAGATTCCAGGGCGGGCGGGGAGCTGTTTTTT. Translation gives CASSVDSRAGGELFF.

V gene TRBV3-1 (or the pseudogene TRBV3-2) combines with J gene TRBJ1-6; no clear D. The V end lost 4 bases, the J end lost 6 bases, and 13 bases lay between the germline ends. Germline loops: CDR1 LGHDT, CDR2 YNNKEL (reference sequence). CDR3 size: 15 residues. The CDR3, as DNA: TGTGCCAGCAGCCTGCAAGGAGGATTTAATTCACCCCTCCACTTT. Translating gives CASSLQGGFNSPLHF.

The rearrangement joins TRBV9 to TRBJ2-6, with D possibly TRBD2 on 5 matching bases. Germline CDR1 reads SGDLS; CDR2 reads YYNGEE. The CDR3 spans 15 residues. V was clipped by 4 bases and J by 4 bases, with 12 bases between them. Here the CDR3 DNA reads TGTGCCAGCAGCCTCGAGGGTGCGGGGGCCAACGTCCTGACTTTC. It specifies CASSLEGAGANVLTF.

The chain employs TRBV22-1 and TRBJ2-1; TRBD2 is the table's D call, not checked against the DNA. TRBV22-1 is given as a pseudogene. The CDR3 spans 19 residues. The CDR3 DNA sequence: TGTCCCCCCTGTGACGGGGGGGCGGGGGTGGGGAGCTCCTACAATGAGCAGTTCTTC. Translated, it gives CPPCDGGAGVGSSYNEQFF.

The CDR3 coding sequence is TGTGCCAGAAGCGGGCCGGACCTCCCCCCGGGGCGGGATAGCAATCAGCCCCAGCATTTT. Translating it yields CARSGPDLPPGRDSNQPQHF. The genes are TRBV5-3 and TRBJ1-5; D might be TRBD1 (5 bases). TRBV5-3 is an open reading frame, and its role is uncertain. The V end lost 4 bases, the J end lost 0 bases, and 26 bases lay between the germline ends. This CDR3 region has 20 residues.

The rearrangement uses TRBV20-1 and TRBJ2-3, with D hard to call. The CDR3 is 11 amino acids. The ends were cut back, 2 bases at V and 5 bases at J, with 5 bases in the middle. CDR1 and CDR2 from the germline V gene are DFQATT and SNEGSKA (reference sequence). DNA for the CDR3: TGCAGTGCTAGAAGAGGAGATACGCAGTATTTT. Its protein is CSARRGDTQYF.

The chain carries TRBV11-3 and TRBJ2-7; D remains ambiguous. Germline V gene sequence: CDR1 SGHNT, CDR2 YENEEA. V was clipped by 6 bases and J by 0 bases, with 21 bases between them. This CDR3 contains 17 residues. The CDR3 DNA is TGTGCCAGCAGGTCCCTGACGAAGGACCACAACTCCTACGAGCAGTACTTC. It translates to CASRSLTKDHNSYEQYF.

This CDR3 is CASGRRASDGYTF. In DNA, the CDR3 is TGTGCCAGCGGGCGGAGGGCCTCCGATGGCTACACCTTC. The chain links TRBV12-3 or TRBV12-4 to TRBJ1-2, with D unresolved. The CDR3 length is 13 residues. Trimming took 8 bases from V and 6 from J, leaving 16 bases between them.

Turning to this clone: Compared with germline, one end of the junction differs, possibly owing to a read error. Within the sample, other DNA sequences also encode this same CDR3. CDR3 sequence (DNA): TGTGCCAGCAGTTTAGTGCAGGGTAACTATGGCTACACCTTC. Protein product: CASSLVQGNYGYTF. The chain carries TRBV7-2 and TRBJ1-2; TRBD1 might be the D (5 bases). CDR3 length equals 14 residues. From germline, CDR1 is SGHTA and CDR2 FQGNSA.

The CDR3 bases are TGCGCCAGCAGCTCTGGGGCGCTTGATTCACCCCTCCACTTT. Encoded protein: CASSSGALDSPLHF. The chain links TRBV5-1 to TRBJ1-6, with D possibly matching TRBD1 (5 bases). The CDR3 sequence is 14 residues long. Trimming took off 3 bases at V and 8 bases at J, with 12 bases between the two ends. The germline V gene has CDR1 SGHRS and CDR2 YFSETQ.

This chain links TRBV5-4 with TRBJ2-3; TRBD2 is a possible D gene (6 bases). Trimming left V 3 bases short and J 6 bases short, with 14 bases between. This CDR3 contains 14 residues. CDR1 and CDR2 from the germline V gene are SGHNT and YYREEE (reference sequence). Written as DNA, the CDR3 is TGTGCCAGCAGCTGGGGGGAAGGGACCGATACGCAGTATTTT. It translates to CASSWGEGTDTQYF.

This chain uses TRBV23-1 with TRBJ2-1; 9 bases line up with TRBD1. TRBV23-1 is labeled an ORF, and its function is uncertain. The CDR3 length is 16 residues. V gave up 2 bases and J gave up 8 bases; unmatched junction bases: 10. The CDR3 reads CASSQTTRTGVYEQFF. The CDR3 region has the DNA TGCGCCAGCAGTCAAACAACTCGGACAGGGGTCTATGAGCAGTTCTTC.

Written as DNA, the CDR3 is TGTGCCAGCAGTACAGACAGGGGGATCAATCAGCCCCAGCATTTT. Translation gives CASSTDRGINQPQHF. This chain connects TRBV6-5 to TRBJ1-5, with 9 bases identical to TRBD1. The ends lost 5 bases at V and 3 bases at J; junction bases unmatched: 5. The CDR3 is 15 residues long. CDR1 MNHEY and CDR2 SVGAGI come from the germline V gene.

This chain uses TRBV27 with TRBJ1-6; no clear D. The CDR3 has 15 residues. V was trimmed by 7 bases and J by 4 bases, leaving 14 bases between them. CDR1 is MNHEY, CDR2 SMNVEV, per germline (reference sequence). This chain's CDR3 is CASTPVADYNSPLHF. CDR3 nucleotide sequence: TGTGCCAGCACTCCTGTAGCGGATTATAATTCACCCCTCCACTTT.

This clone was seen only a few times. Its ends do not fully match the called genes, so a read error is possible. The J gene is TRBJ2-7, the V gene TRBV6-2 or TRBV6-3; D might be TRBD1 or TRBD2, each matching 7 bases. Per germline, CDR1 MNHEY and CDR2 SVGEGT. The CDR3 covers 17 residues. The DNA of the CDR3 is TGTGCCAGCAGTTACTCCCGCCGGGGAGGGGGCTCCCACGAGCAGTACTTC. Its translation is CASSYSRRGGGSHEQYF.

J is TRBJ2-3 and V is TRBV7-2, with a tentative D call TRBD2 (6 bases). V was clipped by 5 bases and J by 5 bases, with 17 bases between them. The CDR3 sequence is 15 residues long. From germline, CDR1 is SGHTA and CDR2 FQGNSA. Here the CDR3 DNA reads TGTGCCAGCAGCCATCCCGGGAGTGCCCAAGATACGCAGTATTTT. Translated: CASSHPGSAQDTQYF.